A selection of T cell receptor beta chains follows, all from one sample in a study of T-cell memory formation after mild COVID-19. A single record per CDR3 protein comes from TCRdb applying MiXCR to the 5' RACE reads. This table holds about 440,000 distinct CDR3 sequences, roughly 20% found once. The sequenced sample was PBMCs or a T cell subset sorted from them (not recorded which). Receptor source: an adult woman who had mild COVID-19 (a few samples of this study predate the infection). Cell type and time point are not known. Both conserved end residues are part of each CDR3. D genes are given only for firm matches. The size field is filled for only some rows; it gives once, few, many or a size class.

V gene: TRBV7-9; J gene: TRBJ2-5; D gene: -; clone size: -; CDR3 DNA: TGTGCCAGCAGCTTAAGGGCAGGGGGAGGAGAGACCCAGTACTTC; CDR3 protein: CASSLRAGGGETQYF
V gene: TRBV3-1; J gene: TRBJ1-1; D gene: -; clone size: few; CDR3 DNA: TGTGCCAGCAGCCGGAAGGTGAGCACTGAAGCTTTCTTT; CDR3 protein: CASSRKVSTEAFF
V gene: TRBV7-2; J gene: TRBJ2-1; D gene: TRBD2; clone size: few; CDR3 DNA: TGTGCCAGCAACCCGGGGACTAGCGGTTACAATGAGCAGTTCTTC; CDR3 protein: CASNPGTSGYNEQFF
V gene: TRBV21-1; J gene: TRBJ1-2; D gene: -; clone size: -; CDR3 DNA: TGTGCCAGCAGCAAAGGGACAGCCATTTTAGCTAACTATGGCTACACCTTC; CDR3 protein: CASSKGTAILANYGYTF
V gene: TRBV5-1; J gene: TRBJ2-1; D gene: -; clone size: -; CDR3 DNA: TGCGCCAGCAGCTTGGGAGGGGGGGCGGTCGGCAATGAGCAGTTCTTC; CDR3 protein: CASSLGGGAVGNEQFF
V gene: TRBV29-1; J gene: TRBJ1-1; D gene: -; clone size: -; CDR3 DNA: TGCAGCGTTTTATCCGGGTGGAACACTGAAGCTTTCTTT; CDR3 protein: CSVLSGWNTEAFF
V gene: TRBV5-5; J gene: TRBJ1-3; D gene: -; clone size: few; CDR3 DNA: TGTGCCAGCAGCTTGCGGTTTACTTTCGGGAGCTCTGGAAACACCATATATTTT; CDR3 protein: CASSLRFTFGSSGNTIYF
V gene: TRBV5-4; J gene: TRBJ2-5; D gene: -; clone size: few; CDR3 DNA: TGTGCCAGCAGCGATGCTCGGGTCTCAAAAGAGACCCAGTACTTC; CDR3 protein: CASSDARVSKETQYF
V gene: TRBV15; J gene: TRBJ1-4; D gene: -; clone size: -; CDR3 DNA: TGTGCCACCAGCAGCGTAACTAATGAAAAACTGTTTTTT; CDR3 protein: CATSSVTNEKLFF
V gene: TRBV20-1; J gene: TRBJ2-7; D gene: -; clone size: -; CDR3 DNA: TGCAGTGCTAGTCGCGGGGGCGCGTACGAGCAGTACTTC; CDR3 protein: CSASRGGAYEQYF
V gene: TRBV3-1; J gene: TRBJ1-1; D gene: -; clone size: -; CDR3 DNA: TGTGCCAGCAGCCTTATGACAGGAAACACTGAAGCTTTCTTT; CDR3 protein: CASSLMTGNTEAFF
V gene: TRBV5-1; J gene: TRBJ1-5; D gene: TRBD1; clone size: few; CDR3 DNA: TGCGCCAGCAGCCAGGGACAGAATCAGCCCCAGCATTTT; CDR3 protein: CASSQGQNQPQHF
V gene: TRBV10-3; J gene: TRBJ2-7; D gene: TRBD2; clone size: -; CDR3 DNA: TGTGCCATCAGCGGGACTAGCGGAGAGCAGTACTTC; CDR3 protein: CAISGTSGEQYF
V gene: TRBV7-6; J gene: TRBJ2-7; D gene: TRBD1; clone size: few; CDR3 DNA: TGTGCCAGCAGCCCTAGGACAGGGAAGGGATCCTACGAGCAGTACTTC; CDR3 protein: CASSPRTGKGSYEQYF
V gene: TRBV5-1; J gene: TRBJ2-1; D gene: TRBD2; clone size: few; CDR3 DNA: TGCGCCAGCAGCTTGGGACGGACTAGCGGGAGTGTCGATGAGCAGTTCTTC; CDR3 protein: CASSLGRTSGSVDEQFF
V gene: TRBV6-1; J gene: TRBJ1-2; D gene: TRBD1; clone size: few; CDR3 DNA: TGTGCCAGCAGTGAACTTACAGGGGCTAACTATGGCTACACCTTC; CDR3 protein: CASSELTGANYGYTF
V gene: TRBV7-9; J gene: TRBJ2-1; D gene: -; clone size: -; CDR3 DNA: TGTGCCAGCAGCCCCCCTGTTAATTTC; CDR3 protein: CASSPPVNF
V gene: TRBV4-2; J gene: TRBJ2-3; D gene: -; clone size: few; CDR3 DNA: TGTGCCAGCAGCCCCCGAAGGCAGGGGTTTACAGATACGCAGTATTTT; CDR3 protein: CASSPRRQGFTDTQYF
V gene: TRBV6-2/TRBV6-3; J gene: TRBJ1-1; D gene: -; clone size: -; CDR3 DNA: TGTGCCAGCAGTGCGGGGGCCACTGAAGCTTTCTTT; CDR3 protein: CASSAGATEAFF
V gene: TRBV6-1; J gene: TRBJ2-3; D gene: -; clone size: -; CDR3 DNA: TGTGCCAGCAGGAGTCTCCAAACAGGTTTGGATACGCAGTATTTT; CDR3 protein: CASRSLQTGLDTQYF
V gene: TRBV11-1; J gene: TRBJ1-2; D gene: TRBD1; clone size: many; CDR3 DNA: TGTGCCAGCAGCCTCCGGACAGGGACCAAATACCTCTATGGCTACACCTTC; CDR3 protein: CASSLRTGTKYLYGYTF
V gene: TRBV3-1; J gene: TRBJ2-3; D gene: -; clone size: few; CDR3 DNA: TGTGCCAGCAGCCCGACATCGAGCCCCGGCACAGATACGCAGTATTTT; CDR3 protein: CASSPTSSPGTDTQYF
V gene: TRBV12-3/TRBV12-4; J gene: TRBJ1-6; D gene: -; clone size: many; CDR3 DNA: TGTGCCAGCAGTCCGGGACAAGGCAGTTCACCCCTCCACTTT; CDR3 protein: CASSPGQGSSPLHF
V gene: TRBV11-2; J gene: TRBJ2-1; D gene: TRBD2; clone size: -; CDR3 DNA: TGTGCCAGCAGCTCCCGGGAAGCGGGGGGCTATTACAATGAGCAGTTCTTC; CDR3 protein: CASSSREAGGYYNEQFF
V gene: TRBV7-6; J gene: TRBJ2-7; D gene: TRBD2; clone size: few; CDR3 DNA: TGTGCCAGCAGCTTAGGGGGCTGGACTAGCGGGAGAGCCCCCTACGAGCAGTACTTC; CDR3 protein: CASSLGGWTSGRAPYEQYF
V gene: TRBV4-2; J gene: TRBJ2-3; D gene: TRBD2; clone size: few; CDR3 DNA: TGTGCCAGCAGCCAAGAGGGGGCGCAGCGGGGGGGCCCAGATACGCAGTATTTT; CDR3 protein: CASSQEGAQRGGPDTQYF
V gene: TRBV10-3; J gene: TRBJ1-5; D gene: -; clone size: -; CDR3 DNA: TGTGCCATCAGTGAGGGGAGCCCGGAGCCCCAGCATTTT; CDR3 protein: CAISEGSPEPQHF
V gene: TRBV6-5; J gene: TRBJ2-3; D gene: TRBD1; clone size: few; CDR3 DNA: TGTGCCAGCAGGACCCAGGGACAGGGTATGAAGGGTACGCAGTATTTT; CDR3 protein: CASRTQGQGMKGTQYF
V gene: TRBV11-1; J gene: TRBJ2-1; D gene: TRBD2; clone size: -; CDR3 DNA: TGTGCCAGCAGCTTTATGAGCGGGAGGGCCTATAATGAGCAGTTCTTC; CDR3 protein: CASSFMSGRAYNEQFF
V gene: TRBV9; J gene: TRBJ2-1; D gene: TRBD2; clone size: few; CDR3 DNA: TGTGCCAGCAGCGTAGGCACTAGCGGGGTCTACAATGAGCAGTTCTTC; CDR3 protein: CASSVGTSGVYNEQFF
V gene: TRBV7-8; J gene: TRBJ2-1; D gene: -; clone size: -; CDR3 DNA: TGTGCCAGCAGCTCCCAGAGGCCGGGGGGCCGCTACAATGAGCAGTTCTTC; CDR3 protein: CASSSQRPGGRYNEQFF
V gene: TRBV12-3/TRBV12-4; J gene: TRBJ2-4; D gene: TRBD1; clone size: few; CDR3 DNA: TGTGCCAGCAGTTTAGGGGACTTAGACAGGGGTAACTTC; CDR3 protein: CASSLGDLDRGNF
V gene: TRBV4-1; J gene: TRBJ2-1; D gene: -; clone size: -; CDR3 DNA: TGCGCCAGCAGTCTCGATACATCGACAAGCAATGAGCAGTTCTTC; CDR3 protein: CASSLDTSTSNEQFF
V gene: TRBV11-3; J gene: TRBJ2-2; D gene: -; clone size: few; CDR3 DNA: TGTGCCAGCAGCCCCCAGGGTACGAAAACCGGGGAGCTGTTTTTT; CDR3 protein: CASSPQGTKTGELFF
V gene: TRBV27; J gene: TRBJ1-2; D gene: -; clone size: -; CDR3 DNA: TGTGCCAGCAGTTCGAGGCTTGGCTATGGCTACACCTTC; CDR3 protein: CASSSRLGYGYTF
V gene: TRBV12-3/TRBV12-4; J gene: TRBJ2-2; D gene: -; clone size: few; CDR3 DNA: TGTGCCAGCAGTCTGGGTCACCAGAACACCGGGGAGCTGTTTTTT; CDR3 protein: CASSLGHQNTGELFF
V gene: TRBV9; J gene: TRBJ2-2; D gene: -; clone size: -; CDR3 DNA: TGTGCCAGCGGGCAGGGTAGCACCGGGGAGCTGTTTTTT; CDR3 protein: CASGQGSTGELFF
V gene: TRBV12-3/TRBV12-4; J gene: TRBJ2-3; D gene: TRBD2; clone size: once; CDR3 DNA: TGTGCCAGCAGTCGGACTAGCGGGATGGTCACAGATACGCAGTATTTT; CDR3 protein: CASSRTSGMVTDTQYF
V gene: TRBV11-2; J gene: TRBJ1-4; D gene: TRBD1; clone size: -; CDR3 DNA: TGTGCCAGCAGCCCCCGGGACAGAAATGAAAAACTGTTTTTT; CDR3 protein: CASSPRDRNEKLFF
V gene: TRBV6-2/TRBV6-3; J gene: TRBJ2-1; D gene: TRBD2; clone size: few; CDR3 DNA: TGTGCCAGCACCTCTTGGACGAGCGGGAGTAACAATGAGCAGTTCTTC; CDR3 protein: CASTSWTSGSNNEQFF
V gene: TRBV29-1; J gene: TRBJ1-1; D gene: -; clone size: few; CDR3 DNA: TGCAGCGTTGACGTCGGAGGGCCTGAAGCTTTCTTT; CDR3 protein: CSVDVGGPEAFF
V gene: TRBV20-1; J gene: TRBJ2-7; D gene: TRBD2; clone size: many; CDR3 DNA: TGCAGTGCTAGCGGCGGGGGAACCTCCTACGAGCAGTACTTC; CDR3 protein: CSASGGGTSYEQYF
V gene: TRBV7-9; J gene: TRBJ1-1; D gene: -; clone size: -; CDR3 DNA: TGTGCCAGCAGCTTAGAGGGGGTTCTGGACACTGAAGCTTTCTTT; CDR3 protein: CASSLEGVLDTEAFF
V gene: TRBV14; J gene: TRBJ1-4; D gene: -; clone size: few; CDR3 DNA: TGTGCCAGCAGGGGCCCTAATGAAAAACTGTTTTTT; CDR3 protein: CASRGPNEKLFF
V gene: TRBV24-1; J gene: TRBJ1-2; D gene: -; clone size: -; CDR3 DNA: TGTGCCACCAGTGGGCCCGGCTATGGCTACACCTTC; CDR3 protein: CATSGPGYGYTF
V gene: TRBV12-3/TRBV12-4; J gene: TRBJ2-7; D gene: TRBD2; clone size: few; CDR3 DNA: TGTGCCAGCAGTCTACGTCCTCCTAGCGGGATTAGCCACGAGCAGTACTTC; CDR3 protein: CASSLRPPSGISHEQYF
V gene: TRBV5-6; J gene: TRBJ1-2; D gene: -; clone size: few; CDR3 DNA: TGTGCCAGCAGCCAGATATCGGGCCGGGGCCACTATGGCTACACCTTC; CDR3 protein: CASSQISGRGHYGYTF
V gene: TRBV12-3/TRBV12-4; J gene: TRBJ2-7; D gene: TRBD2; clone size: few; CDR3 DNA: TGTGCCAGCAGTTTAGCGCGTTTTTCCGAGCGGGGGAGCTACGAGCAGTACTTC; CDR3 protein: CASSLARFSERGSYEQYF
V gene: TRBV5-8; J gene: TRBJ2-2; D gene: -; clone size: -; CDR3 DNA: TGTGCCAGCAGCTCCCTTTATGGGGCCTTCACCGGGGAGCTGTTTTTT; CDR3 protein: CASSSLYGAFTGELFF
V gene: TRBV2; J gene: TRBJ1-5; D gene: -; clone size: -; CDR3 DNA: TGTGCCAGCAGTACGGTTCGTCGAGATCAGCCCCAGCATTTT; CDR3 protein: CASSTVRRDQPQHF
V gene: TRBV9; J gene: TRBJ2-7; D gene: TRBD2; clone size: -; CDR3 DNA: TGTGCCAGCAGCGTAGAGGAGTCTAGCGGTTGGGGCGAGCAGTACTTC; CDR3 protein: CASSVEESSGWGEQYF
V gene: TRBV18; J gene: TRBJ2-7; D gene: TRBD1; clone size: -; CDR3 DNA: TGTGCCAGCTCCCCTTTTGGAGGACAGGCCTACGAGCAGTACTTC; CDR3 protein: CASSPFGGQAYEQYF
V gene: TRBV29-1; J gene: TRBJ1-1; D gene: -; clone size: -; CDR3 DNA: TGCAGCGTGTGGCAGACGGGGAACACTGAAGCTTTCTTT; CDR3 protein: CSVWQTGNTEAFF
V gene: TRBV7-9; J gene: TRBJ2-3; D gene: TRBD2; clone size: few; CDR3 DNA: TGTGCCAGCAGCTTAGTTAGTCGAGCCGGGGGGACAGATACGCAGTATTTT; CDR3 protein: CASSLVSRAGGTDTQYF
V gene: TRBV4-2; J gene: TRBJ2-4; D gene: -; clone size: few; CDR3 DNA: TGTGCCAGCAGCCAAGAAGTTCGCAGCTCAGCCAAAAACATTCAGTACTTC; CDR3 protein: CASSQEVRSSAKNIQYF
V gene: TRBV6-2/TRBV6-3; J gene: TRBJ2-5; D gene: -; clone size: -; CDR3 DNA: TGTGCCAGCAGCTACGTGGGCCCAGAGACCCAGTACTTC; CDR3 protein: CASSYVGPETQYF
V gene: TRBV18; J gene: TRBJ1-1; D gene: TRBD1; clone size: -; CDR3 DNA: TGTGCCAGCTCACCCCGGCCAGGGGGCGCGGTAGGGGCTTTCTTT; CDR3 protein: CASSPRPGGAVGAFF
V gene: TRBV5-1; J gene: TRBJ1-2; D gene: -; clone size: few; CDR3 DNA: TGCGCCAGCAGCCCTGGGGGGGTTGCCTATGGCTACACCTTC; CDR3 protein: CASSPGGVAYGYTF
V gene: TRBV6-6; J gene: TRBJ1-2; D gene: -; clone size: few; CDR3 DNA: TGTGCCAGCGAAGGCACCGTGGGCTATGGCTACACCTTC; CDR3 protein: CASEGTVGYGYTF
V gene: TRBV12-3/TRBV12-4; J gene: TRBJ2-7; D gene: TRBD2; clone size: -; CDR3 DNA: TGTGCCAGCAGTTTAGGCGGGAGGGGAGACGAGCAGTACTTC; CDR3 protein: CASSLGGRGDEQYF